This T cell receptor (beta chain) was recovered during a study of CD8+ T cells in alopecia areata. This CDR3 comprises 14 residues. CDR1 and CDR2 from the germline V gene are SGHNT and YYREEE (reference sequence). Sequencing templates came from extracted RNA that was reverse transcribed into cDNA. The data were produced by immunoSEQ multiplex PCR, yet TCRdb's version contains in-frame clones alone and is incomplete. Here the sample spans roughly 250,000 clones, 67% being singletons. Concerning this clone itself: Germline and junction disagree at one end, which may indicate a read error.

The chain links TRBV5-4 to TRBJ1-1; D remains ambiguous. This sequence originates from a human donor with alopecia areata. Sequences were derived from CD4+ T cells sorted from blood, sampled at week 0. CDR3 sequence reads: CASSLGHFNTVAFF. The CDR3 nucleotides are TGTGCCAGCAGCTTGGGACACTTCAACACTGTAGCTTTCTTT.